This passage covers 3 T cell receptor beta chains from one sample sequenced in a study of response to subunit inactivated influenza vaccine. TCRdb used MiXCR to reprocess the RT-PCR reads, holding one entry per CDR3 protein. The sample has 200,000 to 300,000 distinct CDR3 sequences, more than 9% seen once. Sequencing was performed on non-naive T cells sorted from PBMCs, taken 14 to 15 days before vaccination. The source of these receptors is a man aged 45-60 years who received an inactivated influenza vaccine.

The table lists this clonotype with a few counts. J is TRBJ1-1 and V is TRBV12-3 or TRBV12-4, with 10 bases that match TRBD1. V lost 3 bases, J lost 5 bases, and 3 bases stayed unmatched. The CDR3 runs 14 residues. The CDR3 region has the DNA TGTGCCAGCAGTTTCGACAGGGGGCTTACTGAAGCTTTCTTT. This sequence encodes CASSFDRGLTEAFF.

This clonotype appeared many times. CDR3 coding DNA: TGCAGTGCCCCCCCGATCCCCGGGCGAGCTAGCACAGATACGCAGTATTTT. It codes for CSAPPIPGRASTDTQYF. The rearrangement joins TRBV20-1 to TRBJ2-3, with D unclear. The CDR3 sequence is 17 residues long. Germline V gene data show CDR1 as DFQATT and CDR2 as SNEGSKA (reference sequence). Trimming pared 6 bases from V and 0 bases from J, leaving 22 bases between.

This clonotype came up many times. V gene TRBV5-1 combines with J gene TRBJ1-4; D gene uncertain. The CDR3 runs 14 residues. CDR1 is SGHRS and CDR2 is YFSETQ in the germline V gene. Between the trimmed V and J ends, which lost 0 bases and 8 bases, there was a span of 11 bases. Here the CDR3 reads CASSLAAGREKLFF. In DNA, the CDR3 is TGCGCCAGCAGCTTGGCCGCGGGAAGAGAAAAACTGTTTTTT.